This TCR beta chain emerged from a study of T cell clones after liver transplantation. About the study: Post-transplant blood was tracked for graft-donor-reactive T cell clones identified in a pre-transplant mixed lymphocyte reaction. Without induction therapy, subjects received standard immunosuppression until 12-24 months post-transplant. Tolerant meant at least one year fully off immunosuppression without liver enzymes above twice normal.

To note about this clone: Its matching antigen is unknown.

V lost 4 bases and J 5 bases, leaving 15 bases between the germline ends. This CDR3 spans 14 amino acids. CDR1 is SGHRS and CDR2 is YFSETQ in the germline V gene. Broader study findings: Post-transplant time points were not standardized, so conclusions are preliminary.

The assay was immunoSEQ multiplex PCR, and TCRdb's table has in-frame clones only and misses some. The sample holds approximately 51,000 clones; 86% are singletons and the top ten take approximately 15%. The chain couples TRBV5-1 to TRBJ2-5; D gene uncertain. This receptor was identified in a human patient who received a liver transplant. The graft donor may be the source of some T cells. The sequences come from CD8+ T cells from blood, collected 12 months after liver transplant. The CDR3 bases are TGCGCCAGCAGCCCCAACCATCCCGAGGAGACCCAGTACTTC. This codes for CASSPNHPEETQYF.